This paragraph reports one T cell receptor (beta chain). Its antigen is still unknown. TCRdb keeps only in-frame clones here, not all; method: immunoSEQ multiplex PCR. The table has 110,000 or so clones, 87% seen once. The record originates from a study of T cell responses to AZD1222 COVID-19 vaccine. On the study more broadly: Timing groups of about 4 and about 12 weeks for second doses were pooled.

Between the trimmed V and J ends, which lost 0 bases and 1 base, there was a span of 9 bases. Germline-derived CDR1 and CDR2 are SGHNT and YYREEE (reference sequence). The CDR3 consists of 15 residues. Broader study findings: A rise in Spike-specific TCR breadth and depth followed two AZD1222 doses. Clonal diversity may have been underestimated in mostly white British donors. Just a handful of people given AZD1222 tested seropositive at baseline.

The rearrangement uses TRBV5-4 and TRBJ2-3; D remains unclear. The sequenced sample was peripheral blood, obtained on day 0 of AZD1222 vaccination. This clonotype was obtained from an adult in good health. The CDR3, as DNA: TGTGCCAGCAGCTTGGCTCAGACACGCACAGATACGCAGTATTTT. Translated: CASSLAQTRTDTQYF.